A selection of T cell receptor beta chains follows, all from one sample in a study of CD8 T cells in Susac syndrome. TCRdb re-called the immunoSEQ multiplex PCR reads through MiXCR, storing one row per CDR3 protein. The profile shows 150,000 to 160,000 distinct CDR3 sequences, about 94% of them singletons. The sample was CD8+ T cells from PBMCs. The receptors were sampled from a human donor with multiple sclerosis. The CDR3 runs from the conserved cysteine through the conserved F or W. The D gene is left open where the match is weak. Expanded clones are given a class, and other clones once, few, many or no size at all.

>-|TRBD2|TRBV2|TRBJ2-1
CASGPLAGAYYNEQFF
TGTGCCAGCGGCCCGCTAGCGGGGGCCTACTACAATGAGCAGTTCTTC
>-|-|TRBV6-6|TRBJ2-7
CASSGPGDEQYF
TGTGCCAGCAGTGGTCCAGGGGACGAGCAGTACTTC
>-|-|TRBV7-9|TRBJ2-5
CASSRERVETQYF
TGTGCCAGCAGCCGGGAAAGGGTTGAGACCCAGTACTTC
>-|TRBD2|TRBV19|TRBJ2-1
CASSPNSGGAYEQFF
TGTGCCAGTAGTCCCAATAGCGGGGGGGCCTATGAGCAGTTCTTC
>-|-|TRBV29-1|TRBJ1-2
CSVYANVEDGGREKTGYTF
TGCAGCGTTTACGCTAACGTTGAAGATGGGGGGCGAGAAAAAACCGGCTACACCTTC
>-|TRBD2|TRBV30|TRBJ2-1
CAWSMRETNNEQFF
TGTGCCTGGAGTATGCGGGAGACTAACAATGAGCAGTTCTTC
>once|-|TRBV13|TRBJ1-6
CASSSGWQVNSPLHF
TGTGCCAGCAGCTCAGGGTGGCAGGTTAATTCACCCCTCCACTTT
>-|-|TRBV7-9|TRBJ1-1
CASSFLDNDTEAFF
TGTGCCAGCAGCTTTCTTGATAATGACACTGAAGCTTTCTTT
>-|-|TRBV12-3/TRBV12-4|TRBJ1-5
CASSNRDWGNQPQHF
TGTGCCAGCAGCAACCGGGACTGGGGGAATCAGCCCCAGCATTTT
>-|-|TRBV20-1|TRBJ1-1
CSAREGDEAFF
TGCAGTGCTAGAGAAGGGGATGAAGCTTTCTTT
>-|-|TRBV15|TRBJ1-5
CATSQDSGSGQPQHF
TGTGCCACCAGCCAAGATTCGGGGTCGGGGCAGCCCCAGCATTTT
>-|TRBD2|TRBV7-8|TRBJ2-1
CASSLGLAGGSSYNEQFF
TGTGCCAGCAGCTTAGGACTAGCGGGGGGTTCCTCCTACAATGAGCAGTTCTTC
>-|-|TRBV12-3/TRBV12-4|TRBJ2-7
CASSSVVQGPYEQYF
TGTGCCAGCAGTTCAGTTGTACAGGGACCCTACGAGCAGTACTTC
>once|-|TRBV29-1|TRBJ2-7
CSVEVTAGYEQYF
TGCAGCGTTGAAGTCACCGCGGGTTACGAGCAGTACTTC
>-|-|TRBV12-3/TRBV12-4|TRBJ2-6
CASSPRAGPISGANVLTF
TGTGCCAGCAGTCCAAGGGCAGGGCCGATCTCTGGGGCCAACGTCCTGACTTTC
>-|TRBD1|TRBV6-5|TRBJ1-2
CASSNRDRTFYGYTF
TGTGCCAGCAGTAACCGGGACAGGACCTTCTATGGCTACACCTTC
>-|TRBD1|TRBV12-3/TRBV12-4|TRBJ1-5
CASWGDRNQPQHF
TGTGCCAGCTGGGGGGACAGAAATCAGCCCCAGCATTTT
>-|-|TRBV28|TRBJ2-1
CASRGRTSSYNEQFF
TGTGCCAGCAGGGGGAGGACGTCATCCTACAATGAGCAGTTCTTC
>-|-|TRBV24-1|TRBJ2-5
CATSEWTKAGETQYF
TGTGCCACCAGTGAATGGACTAAGGCTGGAGAGACCCAGTACTTC
>-|TRBD1|TRBV15|TRBJ2-7
CATSRGTGRGEQYF
TGTGCCACCAGCAGAGGGACAGGGCGAGGAGAGCAGTACTTC
>-|-|TRBV29-1|TRBJ2-7
CSVEGLSSSYEQYF
TGCAGCGTTGAAGGTCTTTCCAGCTCCTACGAGCAGTACTTC
>-|-|TRBV4-1|TRBJ2-2
CASSQVELTWLFF
TGCGCCAGCAGCCAAGTGGAGTTGACTTGGCTGTTTTTT
>-|-|TRBV28|TRBJ1-5
CASTLGSGGQPQHF
TGTGCCAGCACCCTGGGTAGCGGGGGCCAGCCCCAGCATTTT
>-|-|TRBV27|TRBJ2-4
CASSLGPGTNIQYF
TGTGCCAGCAGCCTTGGTCCCGGGACTAACATTCAGTACTTC
>-|-|TRBV13|TRBJ2-1
CASSTRRLRNEQFF
TGTGCCAGCAGCACGCGAAGACTGCGAAATGAGCAGTTCTTC
>-|TRBD1|TRBV13|TRBJ1-2
CASSAQGDGYTF
TGTGCCAGCAGCGCACAGGGGGACGGCTACACCTTC
>-|-|TRBV29-1|TRBJ1-2
CSVEDRVMAGMDYGYTF
TGCAGCGTTGAAGATCGGGTTATGGCAGGGATGGACTATGGCTACACCTTC
>-|-|TRBV5-1|TRBJ2-2
CASSLESAQRPGELFF
TGCGCCAGCAGCTTGGAATCGGCTCAGCGCCCCGGGGAGCTGTTTTTT
>-|-|TRBV20-1|TRBJ1-1
CSAPPRENTEAFF
TGCAGTGCCCCCCCAAGGGAGAACACTGAAGCTTTCTTT
>-|-|TRBV7-9|TRBJ2-1
CASSLAGGHEQFF
TGTGCCAGCAGCTTAGCGGGGGGGCATGAGCAGTTCTTC
>-|-|TRBV28|TRBJ2-6
CAAGANVLTF
TGTGCCGCTGGGGCCAACGTCCTGACTTTC
>-|-|TRBV9|TRBJ1-1
CASSLNRVGDTEAFF
TGTGCCAGCAGCTTAAACAGGGTGGGGGACACTGAAGCTTTCTTT
>-|TRBD1|TRBV14|TRBJ1-4
CASSLRMTGENTKLFF
TGTGCCAGCAGCCTGCGGATGACAGGGGAAAATACGAAACTGTTTTTT
>once|-|TRBV27|TRBJ2-5
CASSPNPSVRGETQYF
TGTGCCAGCAGTCCGAACCCTAGCGTCCGTGGGGAGACCCAGTACTTC
>-|-|TRBV7-9|TRBJ2-7
CASSPSAHEQYF
TGTGCCAGCAGCCCCTCGGCCCACGAGCAGTACTTC
>-|-|TRBV6-4|TRBJ2-7
CTATYEQYF
TGTACAGCCACCTACGAGCAGTACTTC
>-|-|TRBV5-4|TRBJ2-1
CASSSFQGVNEQFF
TGTGCCAGCAGCAGTTTTCAGGGCGTCAATGAGCAGTTCTTC
>-|TRBD1|TRBV20-1|TRBJ1-1
CSARDRDRGWVNTEAFF
TGCAGTGCTAGAGATAGGGACAGGGGCTGGGTGAACACTGAAGCTTTCTTT
>-|-|TRBV14|TRBJ2-1
CASSHPQVLNEQFF
TGTGCCAGCAGCCATCCACAGGTACTCAATGAGCAGTTCTTC
>-|TRBD2|TRBV28|TRBJ2-5
CASRGRVAGYQETQYF
TGTGCCAGCCGCGGGAGGGTAGCGGGGTACCAAGAGACCCAGTACTTC
>once|-|TRBV29-1|TRBJ2-1
CSVQGEGVYNEQFF
TGCAGCGTGCAGGGCGAGGGGGTCTACAATGAGCAGTTCTTC
>once|-|TRBV27|TRBJ1-3
CASSPSNHGNTIYF
TGTGCCAGCAGTCCTTCGAATCACGGAAACACCATATATTTT
>-|-|TRBV7-8|TRBJ2-1
CASSLGLGGSSYNEQFF
TGTGCCAGCAGCTTGGGGTTGGGCGGAAGCTCCTACAATGAGCAGTTCTTC
>-|-|TRBV28|TRBJ1-5
CASRGSSNQPQHF
TGTGCCAGCAGGGGGTCGAGCAATCAGCCCCAGCATTTT
>-|-|TRBV13|TRBJ2-7
CASSLGALPYEQYF
TGTGCCAGCAGCTTAGGAGCGCTTCCCTACGAGCAGTACTTC
>-|TRBD2|TRBV7-9|TRBJ2-1
CASETSGGRNEQFF
TGTGCCAGCGAGACTAGCGGGGGGAGGAATGAGCAGTTCTTC
>-|-|TRBV29-1|TRBJ1-2
CSVEDLGANGYTF
TGCAGCGTTGAAGACTTGGGGGCGAATGGCTACACCTTC